This note documents a single TCR beta chain sequence. Which antigen it targets is not known. No per-base quality is available; no much larger clone lies one base away. Whole blood was collected in K2EDTA tubes by collaborating institutions according to the institutions' own protocols. For TCRbeta analysis, collaborators shipped samples as frozen whole blood, isolated PBMCs, or DNA extracted from either of those sample types. TCRbeta CDR3 regions were amplified from genomic DNA using the immunoSEQ Assay, a bias-controlled multiplex PCR. The study's own analysis went as follows. Within the assay, amplification of reference gene primers was used to estimate how many nucleated cells each sample contained. To quantify the absolute abundance of each unique TCRbeta CDR3 rearrangement, sequence reads were collapsed and filtered. Productive Simpson clonality was computed per sample as the square root of Simpson's diversity index over productive rearrangements. The table was pulled from immuneACCESS by TCRdb, which kept in-frame rearrangements only. Such tables lose some clones; where checked, under half of the loss comes from unresolved V genes, and the rest has no known cause. Clonal size and the V and J genes are those of that table, whereas D and trimming came from the DNA. Present in this sample are 100,000 to 120,000 clones, roughly 80% of which were seen just once. About 1.4% of the sample comes from the top ten.

This entry belongs to a study of blood T cell repertoires in COVID-19 (TCRdb year 2020). Looking at the study overall: Collaborator samples came from the United States, Italy and Spain and covered acute and convalescent phases of COVID-19. The prospective study material was composed of cDNA or gDNA derived from T cells, B-cell-depleted T cells, or PBMCs. The dataset comprised deeply sampled blood TCRbeta repertoires from subjects exposed to, actively infected with, or recovered from COVID-19. The repertoires were released in a freely available public database intended as a resource for research on the immune response to SARS-CoV-2. The samples were drawn from two sources: the first 160 participants of the ongoing ImmuneRACE study, and fewer than 1,500 subjects contributed by 6 global collaborators. Sample metadata almost always included a de-identified subject ID, COVID-19 status, age in years and sex. Where available, HLA class I and class II types were taken from metadata supplied by the sample provider and were not determined by assay-based typing. Overall results and qualifications from the work: The amount of clinical and demographic metadata varied by source and participant and was provided uncurated.

Sequences were obtained from peripheral blood. This receptor was taken from a man aged 50-59 years with acute or convalescent COVID-19.

The CDR3 reads as follows: CASSFGVTEAFF. The bases read TGTGCCAGCAGCTTCGGGGTCACTGAAGCTTTCTTT. The sequence is built from TRBV5-6 and TRBJ1-1, with the D gene too uncertain to name. V lost 2 bases and J lost 4 bases; the stretch between them is 6 bases long. The germline V gene gives CDR1 as SGHDT and CDR2 as YYEEEE. Reading from cysteine to phenylalanine, the CDR3 counts 12 amino acids. Of the read, only the CDR3 DNA is kept; its 36 bases are in frame from base 1. The CDR3 plus the reference TRBV5-6 and TRBJ1-1 genes for the other parts give the full variable domain: DAGVTQSPTHLIKTRGQQVTLRCSPKSGHDTVSWYQQALGQGPQFIFQYYEEEERQRGNFPDRFSGHQFPNYSSELNVNALLLGDSALYLCASSFGVTEAFFGQGTRLTVV.